This TCR beta chain was identified in a study of T cells in Graves' hyperthyroidism and ophthalmopathy. What was amplified from RNA transcripts were TCR beta CDR3 regions. The HTBI set primed first-round TCR CDR3 RT-PCR. TCRdb passed the multiplex PCR reads through MiXCR, listing each CDR3 protein once. The data show about 400,000 distinct CDR3 sequences, more than 12% seen once. CDR1 and CDR2 (germline): PRHDT, FYEKMQ (reference sequence). The junction had 4 bases not matched to a gene; V was cut back by 4 bases and J by 8 bases. The CDR3 extends over 15 amino acids. Overall study findings and caveats: A 13 V-J model separated ophthalmopathy from stable hyperthyroidism. Also found in blood were most expanded thyroid clonotypes above 0.001.

There are a few counts of this clonotype. Its antigen is currently unknown. It was considered stable Graves' hyperthyroidism when ophthalmopathy did not progress within 18 months. PBMCs came from 10 ml fresh peripheral blood. Sequencing used blood. The rearrangement links TRBV13 to TRBJ2-1, with 14 bases identical to TRBD2. The receptor was isolated from a woman aged 30 to 39 with Graves' hyperthyroidism. The CDR3: CASSSGTSGSHEQFF. The CDR3 bases are TGTGCCAGCAGCTCCGGGACTAGCGGGAGCCATGAGCAGTTCTTC. Full variable domain (outside the CDR3, taken from reference TRBV13 and TRBJ2-1): AAGVIQSPRHLIKEKRETATLKCYPIPRHDTVYWYQQGPGQDPQFLISFYEKMQSDKGSIPDRFSAQQFSDYHSELNMSSLELGDSALYFCASSSGTSGSHEQFFGPGTRLTVL.